This TCR beta chain was obtained from a study of blood T cell repertoires in COVID-19 (TCRdb year 2020). In terms of the full investigation: The collaborator samples originated in the United States, Italy and Spain and spanned the acute and convalescent phases of COVID-19. The prospective study material was composed of cDNA or gDNA derived from T cells, B-cell-depleted T cells, or PBMCs. Deeply sampled blood TCRbeta repertoires from subjects exposed to, actively infected with, or recovered from COVID-19 were included in the dataset. A freely available public database, intended as a resource for researchers studying the immune response to SARS-CoV-2, is where the repertoires were released. Samples were obtained from the ongoing ImmuneRACE study (first 160 participants) and from over a thousand subjects provided by 6 global collaborators. Nearly every sample came with metadata listing a de-identified subject ID, COVID-19 status, age in years and sex. Where HLA class I and class II types were available, the types were taken from metadata supplied by the sample provider, not from assay-based typing. What the study reported, not specific to this receptor: The quantity of clinical and demographic metadata differed by source and by participant and was supplied without curation.

The immunoSEQ Assay, a bias-controlled multiplex PCR, was used to amplify TCRbeta CDR3 regions from genomic DNA. The authors' analysis ran thus. Nucleated cell counts per sample were estimated from amplification of reference gene primers within the assay. Sequence reads were collapsed and filtered to measure the absolute abundance of every unique TCRbeta CDR3 rearrangement. Productive Simpson clonality was computed per sample as the square root of Simpson's diversity index over productive rearrangements. The table comes from immuneACCESS by way of TCRdb, which keeps in-frame sequences with V and J called. Part of the clones is missing from these tables; in studies checked, under half for an unresolved V gene and the rest for unknown reasons. V, J and clone size were drawn from that table, and D and trimming were deduced from the DNA. This sample is represented by a few hundred thousand clones; roughly nine tenths of them were singletons. In total, the top ten clones hold about 3% of the sample.

The CDR3 starts with the cysteine, ends with the phenylalanine, and has 16 residues. The kept DNA is CDR3 alone, 48 bases in frame from the first base. CDR1 and CDR2, per the germline V gene (reference sequence), are LNHNV and YYDKDF. From V the trimming removes 0 bases and from J it removes 7 bases, while the gene matches leave 12 bases of the junction unaccounted for. Each collaborating institution followed its own protocols to collect whole blood in K2EDTA tubes. For TCRbeta analysis, collaborators shipped samples as frozen whole blood, isolated PBMCs, or DNA extracted from either of those sample types. About this clone: Its recognized antigen is unknown. No clone much larger than this one lies a single base away; base qualities are absent.

Sequencing was performed on peripheral blood. This receptor was identified in a man younger than 35 with active or convalescent COVID-19. In this chain, TRBV15 is recombined with TRBJ2-7, with 7 bases in between that match TRBD1. The CDR3: CATSRDPGQALGEQYF. The sequenced DNA is TGTGCCACCAGCAGAGATCCTGGACAGGCCCTCGGGGAGCAGTACTTC.